Listed below are T cell receptor beta chains from one sample, sequenced in a study of OX40 agonist ivuxolimab in advanced cancers. Generated by immunoSEQ multiplex PCR, the TCRdb table keeps only in-frame clones and is missing some. The data show roughly 60,000 clones, with roughly nine tenths seen just once and approximately 4.2% held by the top ten. This material consisted of CD4+ or CD8+ T cells sorted from blood, taken in a trial of the OX40 agonist ivuxolimab. Every receptor here comes from an adult with an advanced solid tumor such as melanoma, head and neck, liver or kidney cancer. Each CDR3 is given without its conserved first and last residue. Fields, in order: V gene, J gene, clone size, CDR3 protein. Expanded clones are given a class, and other clones once, few, many or no size at all.

TRBV7-9	TRBJ2-1	.	ASSPGQAQDEQF
TRBV10-3	TRBJ2-6	.	AISGADSSSGANVLT
TRBV11-2	TRBJ2-7	.	ASSRLAGAYEQY
TRBV2	TRBJ2-1	.	ASSDYVGLSGGANEQF
TRBV28	TRBJ2-3	.	ASSLPGLAGGEDTQY
TRBV18	TRBJ1-1	.	ASSPPGQTNEAF
TRBV7-6	TRBJ2-5	.	ASSPDTRGVVETQY
TRBV5-6	TRBJ2-1	.	ASSSSVYNEQF
TRBV6-1	TRBJ2-7	.	ASRGESSYEQY
TRBV5-1	TRBJ2-5	.	ASSLAGVETQY
TRBV7-8	TRBJ2-5	.	ASTPGGGETQY
TRBV20-1	TRBJ2-7	few	SARLVYEQY
TRBV6-1	TRBJ1-4	.	ASIGMDEKLF
TRBV6-6	TRBJ1-1	few	ASSYVNTEAF
TRBV10-1	TRBJ1-5	.	ASSVVDFSNQPQH
TRBV9	TRBJ2-1	.	ASSVAGSPYNEQF
TRBV30	TRBJ1-4	.	AWSSTTQAKLF
TRBV10-3	TRBJ2-1	.	AIKGGSDNEQF
TRBV5-1	TRBJ2-5	.	ASSLAVMGLQYQETQY
TRBV7-2	TRBJ2-1	.	ASSFPGYNEQF
TRBV27	TRBJ2-2	.	ASGLWGAAGTGELF
TRBV27	TRBJ2-1	.	ASGLAGTPYNEQF
TRBV9	TRBJ2-7	.	ASSVGSSDYEQY
TRBV28	TRBJ2-7	.	ASSFRAGVLNEQY
TRBV4-3	TRBJ2-1	.	ASSPLLAGVDEQF